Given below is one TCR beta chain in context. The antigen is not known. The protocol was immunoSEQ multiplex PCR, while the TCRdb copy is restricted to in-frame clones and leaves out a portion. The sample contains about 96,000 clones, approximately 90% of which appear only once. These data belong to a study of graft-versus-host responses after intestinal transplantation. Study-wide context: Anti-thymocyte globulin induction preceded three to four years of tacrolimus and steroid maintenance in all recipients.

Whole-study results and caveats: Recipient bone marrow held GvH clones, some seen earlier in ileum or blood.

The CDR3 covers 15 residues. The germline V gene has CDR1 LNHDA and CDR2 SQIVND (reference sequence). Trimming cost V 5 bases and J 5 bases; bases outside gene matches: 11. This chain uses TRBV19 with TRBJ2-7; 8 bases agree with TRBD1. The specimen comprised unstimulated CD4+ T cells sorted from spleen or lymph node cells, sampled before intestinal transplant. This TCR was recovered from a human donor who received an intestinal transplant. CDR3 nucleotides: TGTGCCAGTAGTCCAGGGGCAGGGGGCTTCAACGAGCAGTACTTC. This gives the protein CASSPGAGGFNEQYF.